This T cell receptor beta chain was obtained from a study of cytomegalovirus exposure and HLA in healthy donors. Clones were sequenced by immunoSEQ multiplex PCR, and TCRdb holds only the in-frame ones, with some missing. This sample has 90,000 to 150,000 clones, with over 75% found just once. This CDR3 contains 15 residues. Germline V gene lookup returns CDR1 SGHAT and CDR2 FQNNGV. V was trimmed by 2 bases and J by 3 bases, leaving 13 bases between them. The chain carries TRBV11-2 and TRBJ1-1; D is possibly TRBD1 (6 bases). Sequenced input: PBMCs. This clonotype originated in a young woman in good health and CMV-seropositive. In nucleotides, the CDR3 is TGTGCCAGCAGCTTAACTACAGGGATTGACACTGAAGCTTTCTTT. Translation: CASSLTTGIDTEAFF.